Following are 29 T cell receptor beta chains from one sample sequenced in a study of blood T cell repertoires in COVID-19. TCRdb keeps only in-frame clones here, not all; method: immunoSEQ multiplex PCR. The repertoire consists of 250,000 to 400,000 clones, with roughly 88% occurring once and the leading ten covering less than 3%. Sequencing was performed on peripheral blood. The receptors stem from a woman in her twenties or thirties with COVID-19, enrolled during active disease.

V and J are TRBV7-2 and TRBJ1-1, with 7 bases that match TRBD1. Germline CDR1 SGHTA, CDR2 FQGNSA. After removal of 4 bases from V and 5 bases from J, the junction contained 7 bases not matched to a gene. The CDR3 is 14 amino acids. The CDR3 sequence is CASSSTGWRTEAFF. The CDR3 DNA sequence: TGTGCCAGCAGCTCGACAGGGTGGAGGACTGAAGCTTTCTTT.

The J gene is TRBJ1-1, the V gene TRBV30; D gene uncertain. The CDR3 loop spans 12 amino acids. Germline assignment: CDR1 GTSNPN and CDR2 SVGIG (reference sequence). Deletions cut 0 bases from V and 6 bases from J, with 8 bases between. The CDR3 loop is CAWSVKHPEAFF. DNA for the CDR3: TGTGCCTGGAGTGTAAAGCATCCTGAAGCTTTCTTT.

V is TRBV10-1 and J is TRBJ2-3, with D tentatively TRBD1 (5 bases). In germline, CDR1 is WNHNN, CDR2 SYGVQD (reference sequence). The CDR3 covers 15 residues. The V and J ends lost 4 bases and 3 bases respectively, with 14 bases between them. The CDR3 region is CASSAFRGGTDTQYF. The DNA for the CDR3 is TGCGCCAGCAGTGCGTTTAGGGGTGGGACAGATACGCAGTATTTT.

This chain links TRBV24-1 with TRBJ2-5; perhaps TRBD2 as D (6 bases). Germline V lookup: CDR1 KGHDR, CDR2 SFDVKD. Trimming left V 3 bases short and J 3 bases short, with 10 bases between. The CDR3 consists of 14 residues. The DNA for the CDR3 is TGTGCCACCAGTGATGGGGACTCAAAAGAGACCCAGTACTTC. Its translation: CATSDGDSKETQYF.

The count of this clone is one. The rearrangement uses TRBV14 and TRBJ2-1; 10 nucleotides agree with TRBD2. The germline V gene has CDR1 SGHDN and CDR2 FVKESK. CDR3 length equals 19 residues. The V gene end was trimmed by 1 base and the J gene end by 6 bases; junction bases not matched to a gene: 15. For the CDR3, the DNA is TGTGCCAGCAGCCAAGTCAGACAGTGGGGATCTAGCGGGAGCAATGAGCAGTTCTTC. Translating gives CASSQVRQWGSSGSNEQFF. The whole variable domain, remainder taken from reference TRBV14 and TRBJ2-1, is EAGVTQFPSHSVIEKGQTVTLRCDPISGHDNLYWYRRVMGKEIKFLLHFVKESKQDESGMPNNRFLAERTGGTYSTLKVQPAELEDSGVYFCASSQVRQWGSSGSNEQFFGPGTRLTVL.

V gene TRBV19 combines with J gene TRBJ1-3; maybe TRBD1 (6 bases). The CDR3 contains 13 residues. V lost 10 bases and J lost 0, with 10 bases in between. Germline CDR1 LNHDA, CDR2 SQIVND (reference sequence). The CDR3 protein is CATGALSGNTIYF. The CDR3, as DNA: TGTGCCACAGGGGCCCTCTCTGGAAACACCATATATTTT.

This clone appeared a few times. The chain links TRBV6-5 to TRBJ1-5; D is uncertain. CDR3 length equals 14 residues. CDR1 and CDR2 from the germline V gene are MNHEY and SVGAGI. V lost 2 bases and J 6 bases, leaving 11 bases between the germline ends. The CDR3: CASSYVGWSQPQHF. The CDR3 region has the DNA TGTGCCAGCAGTTACGTCGGGTGGAGTCAGCCCCAGCATTTT.

V is TRBV30 and J is TRBJ2-1, with a tentative D call TRBD2 (6 bases). Trimming removed 4 bases from V and 0 bases from J, with 10 bases in between. Germline V gene sequence: CDR1 GTSNPN, CDR2 SVGIG (reference sequence). The CDR3 totals 14 residues. The CDR3 nucleotides are TGTGCCTGGATTAGGACTACCTCCTACAATGAGCAGTTCTTC. Its translation is CAWIRTTSYNEQFF.

This chain connects TRBV10-3 to TRBJ2-1; 9 nucleotides align to TRBD1. This CDR3 has 15 residues. Germline V gene data show CDR1 as ENHRY and CDR2 as SYGVKD. Losses at the gene ends were 6 bases for V and 5 bases for J; bases not matched to a gene: 8. The CDR3 DNA follows: TGTGCCATCAGACAGGACAGGGGTAGAGACAATGAGCAGTTCTTC. Protein: CAIRQDRGRDNEQFF.

V is TRBV3-1 (or the pseudogene TRBV3-2) and J is TRBJ1-1; 10 bases are shared with TRBD1. Looked up from germline, CDR1 is LGHDT and CDR2 is YNNKEL (reference sequence). CDR3 length: 14 amino acids. V dropped 3 bases and J dropped 9; count of bases not matched to a gene: 7. CDR3 in amino acids: CASSQQDRGHQAFF. CDR3 sequence (DNA): TGTGCCAGCAGCCAGCAAGACAGGGGGCATCAAGCTTTCTTT.

The chain combines TRBV19 with TRBJ1-6, with TRBD1 matching 11 bases. J gave up 9 bases and V 9 bases, and 10 bases lay outside the gene matches. CDR3 size: 15 residues. Germline values: CDR1 LNHDA, CDR2 SQIVND (reference sequence). CDR3 region: CASRRPGTGGSPLHF. The CDR3 coding sequence is TGTGCCAGCCGTAGACCCGGGACAGGGGGTTCACCCCTCCACTTT.

V is TRBV9 and J is TRBJ1-2; 7 positions agree with TRBD1. The V segment lost 0 bases and the J segment 2 bases; nucleotides outside the gene matches: 1. The CDR3 consists of 14 residues. CDR1 and CDR2 (germline): SGDLS, YYNGEE. Here the CDR3 reads CASSVETGNYGYTF. In DNA, the CDR3 is TGTGCCAGCAGCGTAGAGACAGGGAACTATGGCTACACCTTC. The complete variable domain, with remaining parts taken from reference TRBV9 and TRBJ1-2, reads DSGVTQTPKHLITATGQRVTLRCSPRSGDLSVYWYQQSLDQGLQFLIQYYNGEERAKGNILERFSAQQFPDLHSELNLSSLELGDSALYFCASSVETGNYGYTFGSGTRLTVV.

The V gene is TRBV5-4, the J gene TRBJ1-2; perhaps TRBD1 as D (5 bases). Germline CDR1 is SGHNT and CDR2 is YYREEE (reference sequence). This CDR3 has 13 amino acids. V gave up 4 bases and J gave up 6 bases, with 13 bases separating them. For the CDR3, the DNA is TGTGCCAGCAGCCTCCCGGGGGAGGATGGCTACACCTTC. Translating it yields CASSLPGEDGYTF.

The V and J genes are TRBV6-6 and TRBJ1-6; TRBD1 might be the D (6 bases). The V end lost 2 bases, the J end lost 10 bases, and 15 bases lay between the germline ends. CDR1 and CDR2 from the germline V gene are MNHNY and SVGAGI (reference sequence). CDR3 size: 15 residues. The CDR3 region has the DNA TGTGCCAGCAGTTACGCCCCGGCAGGGGAATCACCCCTCCACTTT. Translating gives CASSYAPAGESPLHF.

This clone appeared once. The CDR3 spells CASSQRDRGDRETQYF. CDR3 DNA: TGTGCCAGCAGCCAACGGGACAGGGGGGATCGCGAGACCCAGTACTTC. The chain has TRBV3-1 (or the pseudogene TRBV3-2) and TRBJ2-5; 11 bases are shared with TRBD1. Germline-derived CDR1 and CDR2 are LGHDT and YNNKEL (reference sequence). V lost 2 bases, J lost 5 bases, and 7 bases stayed unmatched. The CDR3 covers 16 residues.

This clone has just one count. V and J are TRBV30 and TRBJ1-5, with D perhaps TRBD1 (6 bases). Trimming pared 2 bases from V and 4 bases from J, leaving 12 bases between. The CDR3 length is 14 residues. CDR1 and CDR2 (germline): GTSNPN, SVGIG (reference sequence). The CDR3: CAWSMDSSNQPQHF. The CDR3 DNA reads TGTGCCTGGAGTATGGACAGTTCTAATCAGCCCCAGCATTTT.

This chain joins TRBV27 and TRBJ2-1, with a possible D match to TRBD2 (5 bases). This CDR3 spans 15 amino acids. In germline, CDR1 is MNHEY, CDR2 SMNVEV (reference sequence). Trimming shortened V by 3 bases and J by 7 bases, and 16 bases separated the two germline ends. The chain's CDR3 is CASSLWQESGNEQFF. Here the CDR3 DNA reads TGTGCCAGCAGTTTGTGGCAGGAGTCGGGGAATGAGCAGTTCTTC.

V and J are TRBV11-2 and TRBJ1-2; D is uncertain. CDR3 length: 15 residues. The germline gives CDR1 SGHAT, CDR2 FQNNGV. V was shortened by 2 bases and J by 4 bases, with 14 bases between the two germline ends. Written as DNA, the CDR3 is TGTGCCAGCAGCTTAAATCCCTCGGCTAGCTATGGCTACACCTTC. This encodes CASSLNPSASYGYTF.

This chain joins TRBV2 and TRBJ2-1, with 11 bases identical to TRBD2. Losses at the gene ends were 2 bases for V and 5 bases for J; bases not matched to a gene: 2. The CDR3 totals 15 residues. The V gene's germline CDR1 is SNHLY and CDR2 FYNNEI. The CDR3 is CASSEKGLADNEQFF. The CDR3 nucleotides read TGTGCCAGCAGTGAAAAGGGACTAGCGGACAATGAGCAGTTCTTC.

This clone was seen only once. Other DNA variants within this sample encode the same CDR3. The rearrangement joins TRBV5-6 to TRBJ1-5; weak D call: TRBD1 (6 bases). In germline, CDR1 is SGHDT, CDR2 YYEEEE. V lost 0 bases, J lost 7 bases, and 11 bases lay in between. CDR3 length: 14 residues. As DNA, the CDR3 is TGTGCCAGCAGCTTGGGGGGGGGCAGGCAGCCCCAGCATTTT. Translation: CASSLGGGRQPQHF.

The rearrangement uses TRBV6-4 and TRBJ2-3; TRBD2 aligns across 13 bases. The germline CDR1 and CDR2 sequences are MRHNA and SNTAGT. There are 15 residues in the CDR3. The V gene end was trimmed by 7 bases and the J gene end by 4 bases; junction bases not matched to a gene: 5. CDR3 bases: TGTGCCAGCACCGGGACTAGCGGGGTGGCAGATACGCAGTATTTT. Residues: CASTGTSGVADTQYF.

V usage is TRBV27 and J usage is TRBJ2-1, with D perhaps matching TRBD2 (5 bases). The CDR3 has 15 amino acids. The V gene's germline CDR1 is MNHEY and CDR2 SMNVEV (reference sequence). Trimming shortened V by 5 bases and J by 0 bases, and 11 bases separated the two germline ends. The CDR3 is CASSLDLGSYNEQFF. The CDR3 nucleotides are TGTGCCAGCAGTCTGGACTTAGGCTCCTACAATGAGCAGTTCTTC.

The chain combines TRBV30 with TRBJ1-5; 8 bases agree with TRBD1. The CDR3 is 12 amino acids. Per germline, CDR1 GTSNPN and CDR2 SVGIG (reference sequence). The V gene end was trimmed by 8 bases and the J gene end by 4 bases; junction bases not matched to a gene: 4. The DNA for the CDR3 is TGTGCCGGACAGGGAAAAAATCAGCCCCAGCATTTT. Translating it yields CAGQGKNQPQHF.

The genes are TRBV5-4 and TRBJ2-1, with 11 nucleotides matching TRBD2. There are 16 residues in the CDR3. The V and J ends lost 4 bases and 5 bases, in that order; junction bases with no gene match: 8. Germline lookup yields CDR1 SGHNT and CDR2 YYREEE (reference sequence). CDR3 DNA sequence: TGTGCCAGCAGCCCACGGACTAGCGGGCCGAACAATGAGCAGTTCTTC. This gives the protein CASSPRTSGPNNEQFF.

This chain uses TRBV19 with TRBJ2-7; 10 positions match TRBD2. The V gene's germline CDR1 is LNHDA and CDR2 SQIVND (reference sequence). The CDR3 extends over 18 amino acids. V shed 0 bases, J shed 4 bases, and the junction held 12 bases outside the gene matches. CDR3 sequence (DNA): TGTGCCAGTAGTATAGATTACCTAGCGGGAGACCTGCAATACGAGCAGTACTTC. It translates to CASSIDYLAGDLQYEQYF.

The chain is built from TRBV27 and TRBJ2-7; D gene uncertain. This CDR3 spans 12 amino acids. Germline V gives CDR1 MNHEY, CDR2 SMNVEV (reference sequence). Trimming removed 3 bases at V and 6 bases at J, with 9 bases between. The CDR3 here is CASSLPGLEQYF. The CDR3 DNA sequence: TGTGCCAGCAGTTTGCCCGGTCTCGAGCAGTACTTC.

The genes are TRBV2 and TRBJ1-6, with 9 bases matching TRBD1. CDR1 and CDR2 (germline): SNHLY, FYNNEI. The CDR3 covers 14 residues. Germline trimming cut 7 bases from V and 9 bases from J; bases unmatched to any gene: 7. The CDR3, as DNA: TGTGCCAGCATTGGACAGGGGAAGGGTTCACCCCTCCACTTT. Translation gives CASIGQGKGSPLHF. Filled out from reference TRBV2 and TRBJ1-6, the complete variable domain reads EPEVTQTPSHQVTQMGQEVILRCVPISNHLYFYWYRQILGQKVEFLVSFYNNEISEKSEIFDDQFSVERPDGSNFTLKIRSTKLEDSAMYFCASIGQGKGSPLHFGNGTRLTVT.

The genes are TRBV5-1 and TRBJ2-1; TRBD2 matches at 13 bases. This CDR3 is 16 amino acids long. Per germline, CDR1 SGHRS and CDR2 YFSETQ. J lost 7 bases, V lost 4 bases, and 8 bases had no gene match. DNA of the CDR3: TGCGCCAGCAGCCCGCCGGGACTAGCGGGATATAATGAGCAGTTCTTC. Protein product: CASSPPGLAGYNEQFF.

This chain connects TRBV5-1 to TRBJ1-1; D might be TRBD1 (5 bases). V lost 4 bases, J lost 1 base, and 14 bases lay in between. The CDR3 spans 15 residues. The V gene's germline CDR1 is SGHRS and CDR2 YFSETQ. The CDR3 loop is CASSGGGTSNTEAFF. The CDR3 DNA is TGCGCCAGCAGCGGAGGCGGGACGTCGAACACTGAAGCTTTCTTT.